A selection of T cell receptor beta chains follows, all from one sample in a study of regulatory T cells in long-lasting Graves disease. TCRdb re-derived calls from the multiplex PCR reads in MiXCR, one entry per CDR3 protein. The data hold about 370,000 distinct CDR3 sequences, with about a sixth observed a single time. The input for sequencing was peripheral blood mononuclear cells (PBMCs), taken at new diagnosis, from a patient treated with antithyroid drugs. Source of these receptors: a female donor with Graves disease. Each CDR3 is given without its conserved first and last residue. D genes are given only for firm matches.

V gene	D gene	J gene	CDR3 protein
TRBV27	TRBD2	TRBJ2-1	ASRDPLASNYNEQF
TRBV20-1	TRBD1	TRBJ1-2	SAREQGGYGYT
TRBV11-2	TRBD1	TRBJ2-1	ASSLEGQGSYNEQF
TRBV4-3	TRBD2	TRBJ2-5	ASSQVLTSGRSSDQETQY
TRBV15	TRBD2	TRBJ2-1	ATSRGPGGRGEGTYNEQF
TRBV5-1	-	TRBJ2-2	ASSFESTGELF
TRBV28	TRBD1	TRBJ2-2	ASSPPTGWDSTGELF
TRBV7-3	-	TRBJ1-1	ASSLTPMSEAF
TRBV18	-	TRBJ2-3	ASSPRGTQDTQY
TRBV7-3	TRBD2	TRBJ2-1	ASSLTPSGGHPEQF
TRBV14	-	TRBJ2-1	ASSQDTGITGNEQF
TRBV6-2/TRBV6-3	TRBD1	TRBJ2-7	ASSPSGQGPHEQY
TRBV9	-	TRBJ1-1	ASSVSQGKNTEAF
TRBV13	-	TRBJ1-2	ASSLGKLGYGYT
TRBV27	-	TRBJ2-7	ASSPGLTYEQY
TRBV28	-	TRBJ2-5	ATGEETQY
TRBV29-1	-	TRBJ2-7	SVEADLKQGNSYEQY
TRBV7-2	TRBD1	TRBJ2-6	ASSLDTQGSLLVSGANVLT
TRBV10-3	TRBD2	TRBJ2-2	AISQGLGEAGELF
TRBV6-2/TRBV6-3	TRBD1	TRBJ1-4	ASSDRGGRGKLF
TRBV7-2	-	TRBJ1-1	ASSLGPGLRGTEAF
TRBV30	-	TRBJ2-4	AWSVGEGKNIQY
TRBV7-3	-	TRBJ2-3	ASSQFRALSADTQY
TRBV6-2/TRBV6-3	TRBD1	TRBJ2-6	ASSYNSGTGVSGANVLT
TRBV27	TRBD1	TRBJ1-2	ASSLSWTGLNGYT
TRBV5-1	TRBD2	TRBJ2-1	ASSLAASGLMLGYNEQF
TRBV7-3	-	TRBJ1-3	ASSSDTTGNTIY
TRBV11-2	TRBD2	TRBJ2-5	ASSQLSGSQKETQY
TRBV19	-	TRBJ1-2	ASRRQNPYGYT
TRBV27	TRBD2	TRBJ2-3	ASKILGGAPDTQY
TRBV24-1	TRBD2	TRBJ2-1	ATSDTVTSGRGEQF
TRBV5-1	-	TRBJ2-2	ASSAGTRYLANTGELF
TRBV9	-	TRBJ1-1	ASRGIKSEAF
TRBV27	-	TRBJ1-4	ASSLLRREKLF
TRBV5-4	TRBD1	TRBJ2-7	ASSLGVVGDSSYEQY
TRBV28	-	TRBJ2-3	ASSFPGARADTQY
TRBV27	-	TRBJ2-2	ATAVERNTGELF
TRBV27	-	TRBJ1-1	ASWRNTEAF
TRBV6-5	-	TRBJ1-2	ASSYSIAGSGGYT
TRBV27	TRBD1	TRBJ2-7	ASRGQGGALEQY
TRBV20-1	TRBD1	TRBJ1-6	SARDHLTGPYNSPLH
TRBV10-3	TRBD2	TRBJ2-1	AISESPLAGVDNEQF
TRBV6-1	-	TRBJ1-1	ASLMGQPGRAEAF
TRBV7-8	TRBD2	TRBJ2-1	ASSLRASGGRDGQF
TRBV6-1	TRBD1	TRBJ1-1	ASQIQGQRNTEAF
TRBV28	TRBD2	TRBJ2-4	ASSRVGGPGGDIQY
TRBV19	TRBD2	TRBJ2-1	ASSVAGPGDNEQF
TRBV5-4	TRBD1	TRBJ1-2	AVLTGGGGYT
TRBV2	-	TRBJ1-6	ASTDYNSPLH
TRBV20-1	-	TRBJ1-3	SARVGSGNTIY
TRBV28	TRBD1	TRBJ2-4	ASRLTGGYPKNIQY
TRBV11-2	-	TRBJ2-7	ASSLAVRADYYEQY
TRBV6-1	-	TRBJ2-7	ASSTPGLRVEQY